Following are 9 T cell receptor beta chains from one sample sequenced in a study of OX40 agonist ivuxolimab in advanced cancers. Here immunoSEQ multiplex PCR was the method, and the copy in TCRdb shows in-frame clones only, minus some. The sample consists of 55,000 to 60,000 clones, 93% of them appearing once. This specimen was CD4+ or CD8+ T cells sorted from blood, taken in a trial of the OX40 agonist ivuxolimab. The source is an adult with an advanced solid tumor such as melanoma, head and neck, liver or kidney cancer.

This clone was counted a single time. The CDR3, as DNA: TGTGCCAGCAGGCCGGGACTAGCGGGAAGGGCCAAAAACATTCAGTACTTC. Translating it yields CASRPGLAGRAKNIQYF. The chain combines TRBV13 with TRBJ2-4; 13 positions agree with TRBD2. The trim removed 6 bases at V and 1 base at J, leaving 6 bases unmatched. CDR1 and CDR2 (germline): PRHDT, FYEKMQ (reference sequence). The CDR3 contains 17 residues.

The V and J genes are TRBV6-1 and TRBJ2-1; 10 bases are shared with TRBD2. This CDR3 region has 14 residues. Germline values: CDR1 MNHNS, CDR2 SASEGT. J lost 10 bases, V lost 4 bases, and 7 bases had no gene match. The CDR3 DNA is TGTGCCAGCAGTGGCTTAGCGGGAGGAAGGGAGCAGTTCTTC. This encodes CASSGLAGGREQFF.

The chain is built from TRBV27 and TRBJ2-1; possibly TRBD2 for D (6 bases). Germline V gives CDR1 MNHEY, CDR2 SMNVEV (reference sequence). CDR3 length: 11 residues. The CDR3 DNA is TGTGCAGTGACTAGATACAATGAGCAGTTCTTC. Protein: CAVTRYNEQFF.

This clone was found once. The V call is TRBV6-6, the J call TRBJ2-7; the match to TRBD2 covers 13 bases. The junction had 7 bases not matched to a gene; V was cut back by 5 bases and J by 6 bases. The CDR3 length is 15 residues. Germline CDR1 and CDR2: MNHNY and SVGAGI (reference sequence). CDR3: CASSPLAGGPVEQYF. The CDR3 region has the DNA TGTGCCAGCAGTCCACTAGCGGGAGGGCCTGTCGAGCAGTACTTC.

V usage is TRBV4-3 and J usage is TRBJ2-1; weak D call: TRBD2 (5 bases). The length of the CDR3 is 14 residues. Trimming shortened V by 0 bases and J by 7 bases, and 10 bases separated the two germline ends. Germline lookup yields CDR1 LGHNA and CDR2 YSLEER. CDR3 coding DNA: TGCGCCAGCAGCCAAGATGAAACGGGAAATGAGCAGTTCTTC. Translation: CASSQDETGNEQFF.

The chain couples TRBV7-8 to TRBJ2-1; D is undetermined. V was shortened by 5 bases and J by 8 bases, with 19 bases between the two germline ends. CDR1 is SGHVS, CDR2 FQNEAQ, per germline. The CDR3 runs 15 residues. The DNA for the CDR3 is TGTGCCAGCAGCCCCCAACGCGGCAGGCCCCATGAGCAGTTCTTC. Translating it yields CASSPQRGRPHEQFF.

This chain joins TRBV30 and TRBJ2-7; D is perhaps TRBD1 (6 bases). The CDR3 is made up of 13 amino acids. CDR1 and CDR2 (germline): GTSNPN, SVGIG (reference sequence). Between the trimmed V and J ends, which lost 3 bases and 3 bases, there was a span of 12 bases. CDR3 nucleotide sequence: TGTGCCTGGAGAGGGGGACAACTCTACGAGCAGTACTTC. Residues: CAWRGGQLYEQYF.

V gene TRBV7-8 combines with J gene TRBJ1-2, with D tentatively TRBD1 (6 bases). CDR1 is SGHVS and CDR2 is FQNEAQ in the germline V gene. CDR3 length equals 12 residues. Trimming took off 4 bases at V and 5 bases at J, with 8 bases between the two ends. CDR3 sequence: CASSSGEYGYTF. The CDR3 DNA follows: TGTGCCAGCAGCTCAGGGGAGTATGGCTACACCTTC.

The rearrangement uses TRBV19 and TRBJ1-5; TRBD1 is a possible D gene (5 bases). The CDR3 consists of 15 residues. The germline V gene encodes CDR1 LNHDA and CDR2 SQIVND (reference sequence). V lost 0 bases to trimming and J lost 6 bases, with 12 bases between them. CDR3 sequence (DNA): TGTGCCAGTAGTATAGATTGGGGGACGGGTCAGCCCCAGCATTTT. Its protein product is CASSIDWGTGQPQHF.